The 21 T cell receptor beta chains below were found in one sample sequenced in a study of T cell responses to AZD1222 COVID-19 vaccine. Only in-frame clones appear in the TCRdb table, and some are missing; sequencing was by immunoSEQ multiplex PCR. The table shows under 140,000 clones, with around 93% occurring only once. The sample here was peripheral blood, taken 28 days after the second AZD1222 dose. These receptors were obtained from an adult who received the AZD1222 COVID-19 vaccine.

The CDR3 loop reads CASSFFSGDKNIQYF. CDR3 sequence (DNA): TGTGCCAGCAGTTTTTTTAGCGGGGACAAAAACATTCAGTACTTC. The chain links TRBV6-6 to TRBJ2-4; 8 nucleotides line up with TRBD2. This CDR3 region has 15 residues. V lost 4 bases and J lost 3; bases outside the gene matches: 5. Germline CDR1 is MNHNY and CDR2 is SVGAGI (reference sequence).

The rearrangement uses TRBV5-1 and TRBJ1-6, with 8 bases lining up with TRBD1. CDR3 length: 15 amino acids. Germline lookup yields CDR1 SGHRS and CDR2 YFSETQ. The junction had 7 bases not matched to a gene; V was cut back by 4 bases and J by 7 bases. This CDR3 is CASSIGGQGNSPLHF. Written as DNA, the CDR3 is TGCGCCAGCAGCATAGGAGGACAGGGAAATTCACCCCTCCACTTT. Full variable domain (remainder filled in from reference TRBV5-1 and TRBJ1-6): KAGVTQTPRYLIKTRGQQVTLSCSPISGHRSVSWYQQTPGQGLQFLFEYFSETQRNKGNFPGRFSGRQFSNSRSEMNVSTLELGDSALYLCASSIGGQGNSPLHFGNGTRLTVT.

This sequence joins TRBV4-1 and TRBJ1-6; D ambiguous. This CDR3 is 12 amino acids long. The V gene lost 2 bases and the J gene lost 9 bases, with 5 bases spanning the gap. Germline V lookup: CDR1 MGHRA, CDR2 YSYEKL. The CDR3 DNA reads TGCGCCAGCAGCCAAAACGGTTCACCCCTCCACTTT. This encodes CASSQNGSPLHF.

The J gene is TRBJ1-1, the V gene TRBV28, with 7 bases identical to TRBD1. V lost 2 bases, J lost 2 bases, and 2 bases stayed unmatched. Germline loops: CDR1 MDHEN, CDR2 SYDVKM. The CDR3 sequence is 14 residues long. CDR3 in amino acids: CASSLGQANTEAFF. The CDR3 DNA reads TGTGCCAGCAGTTTAGGACAGGCTAACACTGAAGCTTTCTTT. The full variable domain, with the rest looked up from reference TRBV28 and TRBJ1-1, is DVKVTQSSRYLVKRTGEKVFLECVQDMDHENMFWYRQDPGLGLRLIYFSYDVKMKEKGDIPEGYSVSREKKERFSLILESASTNQTSMYLCASSLGQANTEAFFGQGTRLTVV.

The rearrangement links TRBV4-1 to TRBJ2-7; 7 bases are shared with TRBD1. The CDR3 contains 15 residues. The junction had 9 bases not matched to a gene; V was cut back by 4 bases and J by 3 bases. CDR1 is MGHRA, CDR2 YSYEKL, per germline. CDR3: CASSRDRTGLYEQYF. CDR3 nucleotide sequence: TGCGCCAGCAGCCGAGACAGGACAGGCCTCTACGAGCAGTACTTC.

This sequence joins TRBV5-1 and TRBJ2-7; maybe TRBD1 (6 bases). The CDR3 runs 13 residues. The V and J ends lost 9 bases and 1 base respectively, with 14 bases between them. Germline CDR1 reads SGHRS; CDR2 reads YFSETQ. CDR3: CATRTERSYEQYF. The CDR3 region has the DNA TGCGCCACCCGGACAGAGAGATCCTACGAGCAGTACTTC.

This chain links TRBV5-6 with TRBJ1-2, with D unresolved. CDR1 and CDR2 (germline): SGHDT, YYEEEE. Trimming took off 4 bases at V and 4 bases at J, with 14 bases between the two ends. The CDR3 length is 14 residues. The CDR3 reads CASSLEFLSYGYTF. The CDR3 region has the DNA TGTGCCAGCAGCCTGGAATTTCTCTCCTATGGCTACACCTTC. The full variable domain, its missing parts supplied by reference TRBV5-6 and TRBJ1-2, is DAGVTQSPTHLIKTRGQQVTLRCSPKSGHDTVSWYQQALGQGPQFIFQYYEEEERQRGNFPDRFSGHQFPNYSSELNVNALLLGDSALYLCASSLEFLSYGYTFGSGTRLTVV.

Concerning this clone itself: Other DNA sequences in this specimen translate into the identical CDR3. V usage is TRBV14 and J usage is TRBJ1-1, with TRBD1 as a possible D gene (6 bases). V lost 5 bases to trimming and J lost 1 base, with 8 bases between them. CDR1 SGHDN and CDR2 FVKESK come from the germline V gene. The CDR3 length is 13 residues. DNA of the CDR3: TGTGCCAGCAGCTTACAGGGGAACACTGAAGCTTTCTTT. Amino acids: CASSLQGNTEAFF.

The V gene is TRBV27, the J gene TRBJ1-1; the D gene is possibly TRBD1 (5 bases). The CDR3 runs to 13 residues. Germline CDR1 reads MNHEY; CDR2 reads SMNVEV (reference sequence). V was pared by 7 bases and J by 0 bases, with 9 bases between. CDR3: CASTMTVNTEAFF. The CDR3 bases are TGTGCCAGCACCATGACAGTGAACACTGAAGCTTTCTTT.

This chain connects TRBV5-1 to TRBJ2-1; the D gene is possibly TRBD2 (5 bases). The CDR3 totals 15 residues. The ends were cut back, 0 bases at V and 7 bases at J, with 14 bases in the middle. Germline V CDR1 and CDR2: SGHRS, YFSETQ. As DNA, the CDR3 is TGCGCCAGCAGCTTGGAGGTGGTATCGGGAAATGAGCAGTTCTTC. This gives the protein CASSLEVVSGNEQFF.

V is TRBV11-2 and J is TRBJ1-4; TRBD1 matches at 7 bases. The length of the CDR3 is 14 residues. The V and J ends lost 8 bases and 10 bases, in that order; junction bases with no gene match: 13. CDR1 SGHAT and CDR2 FQNNGV come from the germline V gene. The CDR3 here is CASAKGGGDGKLFF. In DNA form, the CDR3 reads TGTGCCAGCGCCAAAGGGGGCGGGGATGGAAAACTGTTTTTT.

The gene calls are TRBV5-1 and TRBJ1-1, with D uncertain. CDR3 length: 16 residues. The germline gives CDR1 SGHRS, CDR2 YFSETQ. Deletions cut 0 bases from V and 0 bases from J, with 12 bases between. For the CDR3, the DNA is TGCGCCAGCAGCTTGGAAGGTCTGGGGATGAACACTGAAGCTTTCTTT. Encoded protein: CASSLEGLGMNTEAFF.

The chain uses TRBV11-1 and TRBJ1-1, with a weak D call TRBD1 (5 bases). The germline CDR1 and CDR2 sequences are SGHAT and FQDESV (reference sequence). The CDR3 consists of 16 residues. V was clipped by 7 bases and J by 0 bases, with 18 bases between them. The CDR3 loop is CASKPGDGRVNTEAFF. CDR3 nucleotide sequence: TGTGCCAGCAAACCGGGGGACGGGAGAGTGAACACTGAAGCTTTCTTT.

V and J are TRBV5-4 and TRBJ2-3; D gene unclear. Germline V gene lookup returns CDR1 SGHNT and CDR2 YYREEE (reference sequence). The CDR3 contains 12 residues. The V end lost 0 bases, the J end lost 11 bases, and 10 bases lay between the germline ends. CDR3 in amino acids: CASSLDTVKQYF. Here the CDR3 DNA reads TGTGCCAGCAGCTTGGACACCGTTAAGCAGTATTTT.

The chain joins TRBV7-9 to TRBJ2-5, with TRBD1 as a possible D gene (5 bases). The CDR3 totals 15 residues. Germline V gene sequence: CDR1 SEHNR, CDR2 FQNEAQ (reference sequence). V was cut by 5 bases and J by 1 base, with 14 bases left in between. The CDR3 is CASSPQDNSQETQYF. The CDR3 DNA reads as TGTGCCAGCAGCCCTCAGGACAACTCCCAAGAGACCCAGTACTTC.

The V gene is TRBV15, the J gene TRBJ1-4; the D is unclear. The germline V gene encodes CDR1 LNHNV and CDR2 YYDKDF (reference sequence). The V end lost 3 bases, the J end lost 4 bases, and 3 bases lay between the germline ends. The CDR3 runs to 12 residues. In DNA, the CDR3 is TGTGCCACCAGCAGGGATAATGAAAAACTGTTTTTT. It specifies CATSRDNEKLFF.

V gene TRBV7-9 combines with J gene TRBJ2-1; 11 positions match TRBD2. Trimming cost V 5 bases and J 8 bases; bases outside gene matches: 11. The CDR3 extends over 16 amino acids. The V gene's germline CDR1 is SEHNR and CDR2 FQNEAQ (reference sequence). The CDR3 bases are TGTGCCAGCAGCGTGACTTGGACTAGCGGGTGGGATGAGCAGTTCTTC. Its translation is CASSVTWTSGWDEQFF. The complete variable domain, with remaining parts taken from reference TRBV7-9 and TRBJ2-1, reads DTGVSQNPRHKITKRGQNVTFRCDPISEHNRLYWYRQTLGQGPEFLTYFQNEAQLEKSRLLSDRFSAERPKGSFSTLEIQRTEQGDSAMYLCASSVTWTSGWDEQFFGPGTRLTVL.

This sequence joins TRBV6-5 and TRBJ2-1; 9 bases agree with TRBD2. The CDR3 sequence is 16 residues long. Trimming took 0 bases from V and 10 from J; bases not matched to a gene: 10. CDR1 and CDR2 (germline): MNHEY, SVGAGI. This chain's CDR3 is CASSYSRLAATSEQFF. DNA for the CDR3: TGTGCCAGCAGTTACTCGAGACTAGCGGCTACAAGCGAGCAGTTCTTC.

This rearrangement joins TRBV27 to TRBJ1-3; D not certain. Trimming left V 3 bases short and J 0 bases short, with 15 bases between. Germline V gene data show CDR1 as MNHEY and CDR2 as SMNVEV (reference sequence). CDR3 length: 17 residues. The CDR3 reads CASSFFPKTVSGNTIYF. Here the CDR3 DNA reads TGTGCCAGCAGTTTCTTCCCAAAGACCGTCTCTGGAAACACCATATATTTT.

The chain carries TRBV3-1 (or the pseudogene TRBV3-2) and TRBJ2-7; D is possibly TRBD2 (5 bases). CDR3 size: 12 residues. Trimming took off 2 bases at V and 6 bases at J, with 8 bases between the two ends. The germline CDR1 and CDR2 sequences are LGHDT and YNNKEL (reference sequence). CDR3 sequence (DNA): TGTGCCAGCAGCCAAACGGGGTCCGAGCAGTACTTC. Its translation is CASSQTGSEQYF.

This clone was seen only once. The chain joins TRBV3-1 (or the pseudogene TRBV3-2) to TRBJ2-1; perhaps TRBD1 as D (6 bases). This CDR3 comprises 15 residues. Per the germline V gene, CDR1 is LGHDT and CDR2 is YNNKEL (reference sequence). The V and J ends lost 3 bases and 6 bases respectively, with 15 bases between them. Here the CDR3 reads CASSHEPGQSNEQFF. CDR3 sequence (DNA): TGTGCCAGCAGCCACGAACCCGGACAGTCCAATGAGCAGTTCTTC.